The entry that follows covers one T cell receptor beta chain sequence. This clonotype came up a few times. It lacks a known antigen. No much larger clonotype is one base removed from it; base qualities were not supplied. The sample comes from a study of blood T cells in healthy people across ages (dated by TCRdb to 2015 to 2017). With respect to the entire study: In model experiments, template switching captured roughly one uniquely barcoded TCR beta cDNA molecule for every two T cells. Donors were grouped into four age groups: young (average 16 years), middle-aged (39), aged (around 66) and long-lived (about 82). Using deep sequencing normalized with unique cDNA molecular identifiers, the study measured how TCR beta repertoire diversity changes with age. Using the same blood draw, the study looked at two additional independent replicas of 1 million unique cDNA reads for two donors, one aged 18 to 30 and the other aged 80 or older.

Donors were under 40 systemically healthy Caucasian individuals from Russia aged roughly 6 to 95 years. Each donor gave approximately 9.3 milliliters of peripheral blood, collected into EDTA-treated Vacutainer tubes. Ficoll-Paque density-gradient centrifugation was used to isolate PBMCs, with at least 6 million per sample. Total RNA, at least 5 micrograms per sample, was extracted from PBMCs with Trizol reagent. For every donor, an aliquot of PBMCs went through flow cytometry to measure the percentages of naive CD45RAhigh/CD27high T cells. Libraries were constructed by 5' RACE. Sequencing took place on an Illumina HiSeq 2500. A second PCR of roughly 7 to 12 cycles was run with a J-beta primer mix and a sample-barcoded 5' primer. A template-switch 5' adaptor carrying 12 random nucleotides introduced a unique molecular identifier onto each TCR beta cDNA molecule. Each sample yielded at least 2.5 million CDR3-containing paired-end reads. First-strand cDNA synthesis was performed from all RNA using the Mint cDNA synthesis kit, with priming by a TRBC-specific oligonucleotide. All cDNA was treated with uracil-DNA glycosylase and then went through a first 18-cycle PCR with the universal primers M1SS and BC2_uni_R. In the source study's methods: For normalization, 1 million high-quality reads, each with a distinct molecular identifier, were randomly selected from each sample. Instead of being binned into consensus sequences, reads with shared molecular identifiers were discarded. CDR3 identification, clonotype clustering and error correction used MiTCR with a Q25 quality threshold and the strictest error-elimination algorithm. A nonparametric unseen species model with Euler transformation was used to estimate a lower bound on total TCR beta diversity. TCRdb's own reprocessing of the public reads used fastp at Q25 and MiXCR and kept productive beta chains. Entries that share a CDR3 protein sequence are merged under the most common genes and DNA. The V and J calls follow TCRdb's processing rather than the paper's. For this sample the table gives 540,000 or so distinct CDR3 sequences, of which 24% were detected only once. The biggest ten clones account for roughly 10% of the sample.

Taken from the germline V gene, the CDR1 and CDR2 loops are ENHRY and SYGVKD. Deletion took 3 bases off V and 2 bases off J, with a span of 14 bases between the germline ends. The CDR3 goes from the cysteine to the phenylalanine over 16 residues. Left in the record is the CDR3 DNA by itself, 48 bases read in frame from the first base. What the work shows at the level of the full study, not this receptor alone: Donor CMV infection status was unknown, potentially confounding age-related changes in expanded clonotypes. Compared with the aged group, more naive CD4+ T cells, fewer expanded clones and increased TCR diversity were shown by the long-lived group, suggesting age selection. Observed TCR beta diversity per million T cells fell roughly linearly with age, and a significant reduction was already apparent by age about 38. There was a strong correlation between observed TCR beta diversity and the percentage of naive T cells measured by flow cytometry. Estimates of total diversity based on one million sequenced T cells were considered lower bounds and underestimates. Bulk unsorted PBMC profiling prevented conclusive comparison of naive and antigen-experienced compartments.

This sample was shared with a second study, whose subject was T cells of mothers and their children. The second study, in turn, reports: Nine systemically healthy Caucasian individuals served as donors, namely three mothers together with their six children. cDNA synthesis consumed the entire amount of extracted RNA, loaded at around 1.5 ug RNA in each 15 ul reaction. In the second PCR, the M1S primer introduced both the sample barcodes and 2-4 random nucleotides. Each mother yielded over 8.5 million TCR beta CDR3 reads and each child 2.5 million to 3.5 million reads. Thymic selection similarly shapes TCR recombination output in related and unrelated pairs, with minor effect from inherited differences. Normalized repertoire overlap in related mother-child pairs was always slightly higher than in unrelated mother-child pairs, but the difference was never significant. No persistent microchimeric T cell clones were detected, at a sensitivity of roughly 96 clones per million clonotypes. In the study, deep NGS was used to compare the TCR beta repertoires of mothers and children, and features distinguishing related mother-child pairs from unrelated individuals were sought. The mean age was roughly 36 +/- 4 years for the mothers and about 10 +/- 4 years for the children. After adapters were ligated using NEBNext reagents, the libraries underwent 100+100 nt paired-end sequencing on an Illumina HiSeq 2000. To prevent cross-contamination, the mother and child libraries were prepared one month apart and sequenced in separate runs. Between roughly 450,000 and 2,200,000 distinct TCR beta clonotypes were identified per donor. Naive TCR beta clonotypes were estimated from low-frequency clonotypes matched to each donor's FACS-determined naive share, without sorting.

The chain couples TRBV10-3 to TRBJ1-3, with the identity of the D gene unclear. The sequence was collected from a boy younger than 18 in good health. Sequencing input: blood. The nucleotide sequence reads TGTGCCATCAGTGAACCCGCTCGGGCAGCTGGAAACACCATATATTTT. Translated, this is CAISEPARAAGNTIYF.